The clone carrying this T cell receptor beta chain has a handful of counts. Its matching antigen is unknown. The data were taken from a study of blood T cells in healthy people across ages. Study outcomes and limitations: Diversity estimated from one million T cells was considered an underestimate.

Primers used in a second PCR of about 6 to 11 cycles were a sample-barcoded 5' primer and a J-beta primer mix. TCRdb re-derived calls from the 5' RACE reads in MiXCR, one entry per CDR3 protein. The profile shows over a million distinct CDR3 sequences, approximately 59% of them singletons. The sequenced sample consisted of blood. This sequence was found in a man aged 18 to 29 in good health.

The CDR3 DNA sequence: TGCGCCAGCAGCCAGGAACGACCGATAATCTCCACTGAAGCTTTCTTT. Amino acid sequence: CASSQERPIISTEAFF. V is TRBV4-1 and J is TRBJ1-1; no reliable D call. Germline V gene sequence: CDR1 MGHRA, CDR2 YSYEKL. This CDR3 has 16 amino acids. V was pared by 3 bases and J by 4 bases, with 18 bases between.